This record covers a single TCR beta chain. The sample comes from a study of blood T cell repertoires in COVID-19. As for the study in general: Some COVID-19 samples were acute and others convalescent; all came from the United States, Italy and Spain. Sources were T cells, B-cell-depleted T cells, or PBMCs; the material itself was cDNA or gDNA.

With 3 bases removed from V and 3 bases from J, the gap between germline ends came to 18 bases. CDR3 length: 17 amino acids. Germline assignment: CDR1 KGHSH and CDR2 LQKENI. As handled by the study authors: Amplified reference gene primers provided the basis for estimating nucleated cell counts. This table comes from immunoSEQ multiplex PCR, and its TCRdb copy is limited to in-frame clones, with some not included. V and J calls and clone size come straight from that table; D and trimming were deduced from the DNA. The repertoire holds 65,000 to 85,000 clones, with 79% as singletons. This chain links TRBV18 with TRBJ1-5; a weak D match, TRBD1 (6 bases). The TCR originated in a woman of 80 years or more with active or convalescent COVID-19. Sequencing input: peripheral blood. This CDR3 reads CASSPAGSGAPNQPQHF. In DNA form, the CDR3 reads TGTGCCAGCTCACCCGCAGGATCAGGGGCTCCCAATCAGCCCCAGCATTTT.